This T cell receptor beta chain was recovered during a study of T-cell reconstitution after alpha-beta-depleted transplantation in children. General study findings and limits: Several hundred expanded graft clones reportedly gave rise to the alpha-beta T cells present about two months after transplant. Elevated TCRbeta diversity at day 60 was traced, in some patients, to surviving recipient T cells and thymic progenitors. Newly made T cells mostly supplied T-cell counts and diversity one year after transplant.

J was trimmed by 2 bases and V by 3 bases; bases with no gene match: 6. Per the germline V gene, CDR1 is SQVTM and CDR2 is ANQGSEA. The CDR3 consists of 15 residues. During its preparation, the TCRbeta library received unique molecular identifiers. TCRdb re-called the PCR reads through MiXCR, storing one row per CDR3 protein. This table holds around 300,000 distinct CDR3 sequences, under 14% found once. This clonotype showed up many times. Its antigen remains unidentified. The V gene is TRBV29-1, the J gene TRBJ2-3; TRBD2 matches 9 bases. The sample in question was peripheral blood, obtained 180 days after TCRalphabeta/CD19-depleted stem cell transplant. This TCR was sampled from a male patient aged 2-15 years who had a stem cell transplant for chronic granulomatous disease, so the T cells may come from the graft donor. DNA for the CDR3: TGCAGCGTTGACCTCGGGGGACTAGCCACAGATACGCAGTATTTT. It specifies CSVDLGGLATDTQYF.